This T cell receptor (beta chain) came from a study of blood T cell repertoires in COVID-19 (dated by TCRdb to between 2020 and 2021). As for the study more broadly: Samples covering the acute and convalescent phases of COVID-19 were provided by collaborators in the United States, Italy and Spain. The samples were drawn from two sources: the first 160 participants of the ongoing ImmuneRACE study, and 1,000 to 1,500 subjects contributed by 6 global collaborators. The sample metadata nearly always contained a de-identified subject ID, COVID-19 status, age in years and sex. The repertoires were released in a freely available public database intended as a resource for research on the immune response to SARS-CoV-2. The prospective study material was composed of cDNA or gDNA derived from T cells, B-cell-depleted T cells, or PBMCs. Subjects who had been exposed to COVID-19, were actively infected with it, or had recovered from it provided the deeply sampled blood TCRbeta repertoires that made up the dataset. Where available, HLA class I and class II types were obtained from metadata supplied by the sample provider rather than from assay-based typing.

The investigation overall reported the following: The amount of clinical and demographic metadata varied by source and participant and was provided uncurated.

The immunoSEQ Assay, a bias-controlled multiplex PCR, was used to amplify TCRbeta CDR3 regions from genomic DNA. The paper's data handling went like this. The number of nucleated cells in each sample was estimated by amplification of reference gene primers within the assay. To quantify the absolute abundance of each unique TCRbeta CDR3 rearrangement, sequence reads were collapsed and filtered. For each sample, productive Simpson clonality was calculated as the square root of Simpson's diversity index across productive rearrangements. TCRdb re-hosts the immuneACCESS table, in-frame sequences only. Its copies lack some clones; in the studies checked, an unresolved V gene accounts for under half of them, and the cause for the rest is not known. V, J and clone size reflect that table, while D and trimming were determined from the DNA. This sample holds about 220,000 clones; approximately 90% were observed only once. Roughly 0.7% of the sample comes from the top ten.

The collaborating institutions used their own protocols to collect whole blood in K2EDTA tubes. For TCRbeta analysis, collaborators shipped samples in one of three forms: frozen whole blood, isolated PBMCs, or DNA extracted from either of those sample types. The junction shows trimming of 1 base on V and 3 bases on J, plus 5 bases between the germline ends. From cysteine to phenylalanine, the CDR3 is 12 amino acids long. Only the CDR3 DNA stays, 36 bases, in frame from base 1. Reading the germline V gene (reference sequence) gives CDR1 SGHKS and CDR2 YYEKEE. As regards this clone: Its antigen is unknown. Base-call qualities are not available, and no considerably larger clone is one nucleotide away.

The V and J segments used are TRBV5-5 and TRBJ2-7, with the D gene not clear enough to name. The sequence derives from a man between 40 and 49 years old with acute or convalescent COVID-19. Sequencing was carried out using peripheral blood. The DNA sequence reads TGTGCCAGCAGCTTGTCCGTCTACGAGCAGTACTTC. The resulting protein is CASSLSVYEQYF.